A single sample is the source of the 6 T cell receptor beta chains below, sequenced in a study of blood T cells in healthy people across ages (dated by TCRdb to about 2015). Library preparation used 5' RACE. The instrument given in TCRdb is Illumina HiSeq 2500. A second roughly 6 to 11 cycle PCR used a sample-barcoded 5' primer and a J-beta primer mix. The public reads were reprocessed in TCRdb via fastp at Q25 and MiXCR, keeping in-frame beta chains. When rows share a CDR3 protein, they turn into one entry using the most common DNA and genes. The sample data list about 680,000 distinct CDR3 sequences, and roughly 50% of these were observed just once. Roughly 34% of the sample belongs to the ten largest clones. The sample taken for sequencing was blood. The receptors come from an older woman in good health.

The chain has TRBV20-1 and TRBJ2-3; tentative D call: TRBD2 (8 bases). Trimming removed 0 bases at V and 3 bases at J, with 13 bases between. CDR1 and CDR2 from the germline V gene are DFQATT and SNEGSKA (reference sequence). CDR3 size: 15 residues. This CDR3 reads CSARDGRGPTDTQYF. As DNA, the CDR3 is TGCAGTGCTAGAGACGGGAGGGGGCCGACAGATACGCAGTATTTT.

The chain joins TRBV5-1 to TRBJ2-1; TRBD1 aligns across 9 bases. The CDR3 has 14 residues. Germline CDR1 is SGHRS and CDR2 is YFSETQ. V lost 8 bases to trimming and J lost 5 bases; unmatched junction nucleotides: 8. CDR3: CASQQGAINNEQFF. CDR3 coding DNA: TGCGCCAGTCAACAGGGGGCCATAAACAATGAGCAGTTCTTC.

The CDR3 DNA reads as TGTGCCAGCAGCACAAGGACCGTCTCGAATGAGCAGTTCTTC. Protein: CASSTRTVSNEQFF. The V call is TRBV9, the J call TRBJ2-1; D gene ambiguous. This CDR3 contains 14 residues. V lost 4 bases, J lost 7 bases, and 15 bases lay in between. Germline V lookup: CDR1 SGDLS, CDR2 YYNGEE.

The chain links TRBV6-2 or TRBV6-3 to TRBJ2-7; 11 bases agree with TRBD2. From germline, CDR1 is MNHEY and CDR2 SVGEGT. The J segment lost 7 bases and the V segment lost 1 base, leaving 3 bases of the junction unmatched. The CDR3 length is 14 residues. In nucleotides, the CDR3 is TGTGCCAGCAGTTACTTAGCGGGAGGGAAGGAGCAGTACTTC. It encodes CASSYLAGGKEQYF.

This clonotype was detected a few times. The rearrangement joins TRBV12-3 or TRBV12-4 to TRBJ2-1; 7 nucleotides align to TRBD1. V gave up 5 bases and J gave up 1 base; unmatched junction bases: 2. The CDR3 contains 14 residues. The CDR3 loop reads CASSLDRSYNEQFF. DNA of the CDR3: TGTGCCAGCAGTCTGGACAGGTCCTACAATGAGCAGTTCTTC.

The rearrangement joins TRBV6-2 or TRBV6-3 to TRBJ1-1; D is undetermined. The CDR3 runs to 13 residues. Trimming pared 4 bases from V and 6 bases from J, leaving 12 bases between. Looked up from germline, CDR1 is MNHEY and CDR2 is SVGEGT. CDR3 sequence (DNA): TGTGCCAGCAGTTGCTCGAGAGGGTCTGAAGCTTTCTTT. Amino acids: CASSCSRGSEAFF.